This T cell receptor beta chain was sequenced during a study of blood T cells in healthy people across ages. General study points: Estimates based on one million T cells were treated as lower bounds.

With a J-beta primer mix and a sample-barcoded 5' primer, a second PCR ran roughly 6 to 11 cycles. Sequencing of every sample gave 2.5 million or more CDR3-containing paired-end reads. TCRdb processed the 5' RACE reads anew with MiXCR; each CDR3 protein has one entry. The table includes 600,000 to 650,000 distinct CDR3 sequences, 58% detected once. Approximately 9.2 milliliters was the volume of peripheral blood drawn from each donor. On this clonotype itself: Its antigen is currently unknown.

This TCR came from a man in his 60s in good health. Material for sequencing was blood.

This CDR3 is CSVGLVSYNEQFF. The CDR3 DNA is TGCAGCGTTGGGCTGGTTTCCTACAATGAGCAGTTCTTC. The V gene is TRBV29-1, the J gene TRBJ2-1; unclear D gene. The CDR3 length is 13 residues. From germline, CDR1 is SQVTM and CDR2 ANQGSEA. Trimming cost V 4 bases and J 1 base, with 8 bases left between them.